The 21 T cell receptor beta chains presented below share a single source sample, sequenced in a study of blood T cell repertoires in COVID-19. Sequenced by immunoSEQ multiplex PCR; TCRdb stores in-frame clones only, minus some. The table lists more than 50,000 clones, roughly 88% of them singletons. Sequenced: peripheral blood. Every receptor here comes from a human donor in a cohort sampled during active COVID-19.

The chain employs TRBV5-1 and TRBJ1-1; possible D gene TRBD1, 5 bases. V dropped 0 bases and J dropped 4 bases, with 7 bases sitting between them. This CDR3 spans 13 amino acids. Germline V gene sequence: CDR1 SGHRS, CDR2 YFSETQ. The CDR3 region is CASSLAQGTEAFF. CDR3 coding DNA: TGCGCCAGCAGCTTGGCCCAGGGCACTGAAGCTTTCTTT.

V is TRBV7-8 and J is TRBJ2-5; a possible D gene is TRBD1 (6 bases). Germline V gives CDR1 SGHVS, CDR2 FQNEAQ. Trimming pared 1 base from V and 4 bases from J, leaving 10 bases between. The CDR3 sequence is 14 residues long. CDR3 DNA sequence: TGTGCCAGCAGCTTAGAGCAGGGGCGAGAGACCCAGTACTTC. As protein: CASSLEQGRETQYF. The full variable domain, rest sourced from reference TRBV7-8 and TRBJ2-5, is GAGVSQSPRYKVAKRGQDVALRCDPISGHVSLFWYQQALGQGPEFLTYFQNEAQLDKSGLPSDRFFAERPEGSVSTLKIQRTQQEDSAVYLCASSLEQGRETQYFGPGTRLLVL.

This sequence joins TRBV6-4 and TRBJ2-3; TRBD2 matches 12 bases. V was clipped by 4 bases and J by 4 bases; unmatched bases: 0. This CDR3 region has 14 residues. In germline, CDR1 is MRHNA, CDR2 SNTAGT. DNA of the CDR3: TGTGCCAGCAGTGGGACTAGCGGGGCAGATACGCAGTATTTT. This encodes CASSGTSGADTQYF.

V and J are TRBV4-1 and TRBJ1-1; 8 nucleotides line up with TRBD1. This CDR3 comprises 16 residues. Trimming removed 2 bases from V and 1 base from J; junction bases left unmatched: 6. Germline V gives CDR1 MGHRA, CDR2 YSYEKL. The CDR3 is CASSQPRTGRNTEAFF. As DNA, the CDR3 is TGCGCCAGCAGCCAACCAAGGACAGGGCGGAACACTGAAGCTTTCTTT.

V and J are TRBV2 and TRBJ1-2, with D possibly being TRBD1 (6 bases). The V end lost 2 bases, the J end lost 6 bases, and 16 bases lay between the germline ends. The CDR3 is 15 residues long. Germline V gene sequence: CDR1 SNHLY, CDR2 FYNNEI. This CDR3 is CASSESSGTWHGYTF. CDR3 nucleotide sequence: TGTGCCAGCAGTGAAAGTTCGGGGACATGGCATGGCTACACCTTC.

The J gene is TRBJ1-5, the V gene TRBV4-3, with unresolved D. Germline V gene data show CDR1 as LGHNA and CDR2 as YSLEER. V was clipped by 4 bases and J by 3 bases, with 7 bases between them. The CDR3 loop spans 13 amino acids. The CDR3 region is CASSPGLNQPQHF. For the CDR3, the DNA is TGCGCCAGCAGCCCGGGTCTCAATCAGCCCCAGCATTTT.

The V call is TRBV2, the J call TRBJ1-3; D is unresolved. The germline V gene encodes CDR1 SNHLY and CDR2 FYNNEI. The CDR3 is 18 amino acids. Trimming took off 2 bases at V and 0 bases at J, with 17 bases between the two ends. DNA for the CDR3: TGTGCCAGCAGTGAACAGAGGGCAGCACCACGCTCTGGAAACACCATATATTTT. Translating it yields CASSEQRAAPRSGNTIYF.

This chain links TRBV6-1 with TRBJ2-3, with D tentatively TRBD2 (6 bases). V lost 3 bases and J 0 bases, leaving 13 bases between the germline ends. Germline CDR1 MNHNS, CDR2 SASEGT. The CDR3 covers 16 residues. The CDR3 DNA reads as TGTGCCAGCAGTGAGAGGGCGGGATCTAGCACAGATACGCAGTATTTT. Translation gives CASSERAGSSTDTQYF.

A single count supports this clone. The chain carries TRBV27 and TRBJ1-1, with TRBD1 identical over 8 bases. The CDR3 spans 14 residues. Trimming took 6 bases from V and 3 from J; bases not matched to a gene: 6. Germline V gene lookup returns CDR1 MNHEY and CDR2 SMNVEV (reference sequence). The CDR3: CASRKDRADTEAFF. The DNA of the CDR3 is TGTGCCAGCAGAAAGGACAGGGCGGACACTGAAGCTTTCTTT.

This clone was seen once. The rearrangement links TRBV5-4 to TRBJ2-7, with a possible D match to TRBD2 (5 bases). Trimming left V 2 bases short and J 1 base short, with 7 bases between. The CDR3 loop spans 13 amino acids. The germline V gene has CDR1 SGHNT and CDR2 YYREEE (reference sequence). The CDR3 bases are TGTGCCAGCAGCTTACTAGGATCCTACGAGCAGTACTTC. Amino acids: CASSLLGSYEQYF.

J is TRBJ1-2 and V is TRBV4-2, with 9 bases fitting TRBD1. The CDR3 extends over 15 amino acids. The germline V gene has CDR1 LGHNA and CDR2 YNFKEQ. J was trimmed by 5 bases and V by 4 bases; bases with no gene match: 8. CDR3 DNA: TGTGCCAGCAGCCCGGGACAGGGAAAGGGGTATGGCTACACCTTC. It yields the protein CASSPGQGKGYGYTF.

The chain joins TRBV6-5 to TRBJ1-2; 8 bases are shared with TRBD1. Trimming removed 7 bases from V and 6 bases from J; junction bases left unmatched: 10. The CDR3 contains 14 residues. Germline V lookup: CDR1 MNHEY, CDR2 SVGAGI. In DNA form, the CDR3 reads TGTGCCAGCACCCGACAGGGGCTTTGGGATGGCTACACCTTC. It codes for CASTRQGLWDGYTF.

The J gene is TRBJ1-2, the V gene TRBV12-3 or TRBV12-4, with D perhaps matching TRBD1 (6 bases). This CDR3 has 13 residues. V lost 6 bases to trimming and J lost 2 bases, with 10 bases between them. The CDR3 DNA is TGTGCCAGCAGCTCCACAGGGAACTATGGCTACACCTTC. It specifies CASSSTGNYGYTF.

The CDR3 spells CASSLAASGVTDTQYF. CDR3 DNA sequence: TGCGCCAGCAGCTTGGCGGCTAGCGGGGTCACAGATACGCAGTATTTT. The J gene is TRBJ2-3, the V gene TRBV5-1; 9 nucleotides match TRBD2. Germline V gene data show CDR1 as SGHRS and CDR2 as YFSETQ. The CDR3 spans 16 residues. With V trimmed by 0 bases and J by 2 bases, 4 bases remained unmatched.

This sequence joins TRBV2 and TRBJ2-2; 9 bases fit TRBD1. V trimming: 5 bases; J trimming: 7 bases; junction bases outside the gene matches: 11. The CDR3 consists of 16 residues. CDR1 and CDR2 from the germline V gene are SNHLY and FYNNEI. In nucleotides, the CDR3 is TGTGCCAGCAGTCGTAATCCGGGACAGGGCAACGGGGAGCTGTTTTTT. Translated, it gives CASSRNPGQGNGELFF.

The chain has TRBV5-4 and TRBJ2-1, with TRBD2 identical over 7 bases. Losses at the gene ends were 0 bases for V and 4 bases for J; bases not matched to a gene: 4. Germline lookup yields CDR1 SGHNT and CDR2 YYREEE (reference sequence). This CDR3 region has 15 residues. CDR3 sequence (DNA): TGTGCCAGCAGCTTGGGCAGGGACTATTACAATGAGCAGTTCTTC. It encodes CASSLGRDYYNEQFF.

The CDR3 DNA reads as TGTGCCAGCAGTGGAAATATAGACAGGGGGGACTATGGCTACACCTTC. Translating it yields CASSGNIDRGDYGYTF. The rearrangement joins TRBV2 to TRBJ1-2, with 9 bases fitting TRBD1. The germline V gene encodes CDR1 SNHLY and CDR2 FYNNEI. V lost 4 bases to trimming and J lost 3 bases; unmatched junction nucleotides: 9. CDR3 length: 16 residues. The full variable domain, rest sourced from reference TRBV2 and TRBJ1-2, is EPEVTQTPSHQVTQMGQEVILRCVPISNHLYFYWYRQILGQKVEFLVSFYNNEISEKSEIFDDQFSVERPDGSNFTLKIRSTKLEDSAMYFCASSGNIDRGDYGYTFGSGTRLTVV.

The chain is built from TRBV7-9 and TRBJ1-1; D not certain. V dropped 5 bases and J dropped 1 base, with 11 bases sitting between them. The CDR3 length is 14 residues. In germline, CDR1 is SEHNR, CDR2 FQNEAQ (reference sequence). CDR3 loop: CASSPRQWNTEAFF. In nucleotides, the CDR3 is TGTGCCAGCAGCCCTCGCCAGTGGAACACTGAAGCTTTCTTT.

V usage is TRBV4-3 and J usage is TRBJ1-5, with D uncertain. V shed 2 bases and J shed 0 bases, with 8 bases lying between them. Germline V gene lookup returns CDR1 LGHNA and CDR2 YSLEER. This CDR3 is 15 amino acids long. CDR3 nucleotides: TGCGCCAGCAGCCAATACAGTTATAGCAATCAGCCCCAGCATTTT. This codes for CASSQYSYSNQPQHF.

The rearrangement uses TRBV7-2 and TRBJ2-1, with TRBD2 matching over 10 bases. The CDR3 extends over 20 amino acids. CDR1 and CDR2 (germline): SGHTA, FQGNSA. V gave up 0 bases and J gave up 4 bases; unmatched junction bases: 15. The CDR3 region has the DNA TGTGCCAGCAGCTTAGCCGCCAGGGGCCTTGGACTAGCGGATTACAATGAGCAGTTCTTC. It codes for CASSLAARGLGLADYNEQFF.

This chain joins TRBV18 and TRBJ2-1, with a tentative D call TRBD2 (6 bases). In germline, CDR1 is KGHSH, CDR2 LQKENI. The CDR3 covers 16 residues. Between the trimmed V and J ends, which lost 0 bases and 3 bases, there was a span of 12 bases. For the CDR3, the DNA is TGTGCCAGCTCACCACCGGGCGGGAAAGACTACAATGAGCAGTTCTTC. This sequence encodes CASSPPGGKDYNEQFF.